This T cell receptor beta chain was obtained from a study of blood T cell repertoires in COVID-19. Study-level background: From T cells, B-cell-depleted T cells, or PBMCs came the material, which was cDNA or gDNA.

CDR3 length equals 20 residues. V gave up 2 bases and J gave up 7 bases; unmatched junction bases: 18. The germline CDR1 and CDR2 sequences are MNHEY and SVGEGT. How the authors handled the data: Reference gene primer amplification in the assay estimated nucleated cell counts. Profiling relied on immunoSEQ multiplex PCR, and the TCRdb table lists in-frame clones only, not all of them. The V and J calls and clone size were taken over from that table, and D and trimming were inferred from the DNA. The table lists 250,000 to 300,000 clones, around 91% of them singletons, with roughly an eighth in the top ten.

Specimen: peripheral blood. This TCR was recovered from a woman aged 55-75 years with acute or convalescent COVID-19. The gene calls are TRBV6-2 or TRBV6-3 and TRBJ2-6; 9 bases match TRBD1. The CDR3, as DNA: TGTGCCAGCAGTTACGACTTGGTTGGGACAGGGAATCTGGGAGCCAACGTCCTGACTTTC. Translated: CASSYDLVGTGNLGANVLTF.